This entry describes one T cell receptor beta chain. Its antigen is still unknown. There are no base qualities to consult, and no much larger clone falls within one base. High-throughput TCR beta sequencing profiled peripheral blood CD8+ and CD4+ T cells from healthy donors, Susac syndrome patients and multiple sclerosis patients. The multiple sclerosis controls were treatment-naive patients whose relapsing-remitting disease, either stable or active, fulfilled the revised McDonald criteria. CD8+ TEMRA cells were enriched by FACS, while bulk CD8+ and CD4+ T cells were purified by magnetic negative isolation. Blood was drawn into EDTA tubes, processed within 24 hours, and PBMCs were isolated by density gradient centrifugation. PBMCs destined for TCR sequencing were cryopreserved in liquid nitrogen and later thawed in a 37 °C water bath. A purity of at least 90% was achieved for sorted or isolated CD4+, CD8+ and CD8+ TEMRA cells.

The sample comes from a study of CD8 T cells in Susac syndrome (dated by TCRdb to between 2018 and 2021). About the study as a whole: Repertoire sequencing was used to test whether CD8+ T cell activation and differentiation in Susac syndrome was antigen driven. Clonality of the CD8+ T cell repertoire was compared between eleven to twelve healthy donors, about 14 Susac syndrome patients and roughly 16 multiple sclerosis patients. Summary of the overall study and its limitations: The TCR sequencing and HLA analysis was acknowledged to have included a relatively small number of individuals.

Counted from cysteine to phenylalanine, this CDR3 has 12 amino acids. This entry keeps only the CDR3 DNA: 36 bases, framed from base 1. V is shortened by 4 bases, J by 9 bases, and the region joining them spans 10 bases. CDR1 and CDR2, looked up from the germline V gene, are MGHDK and SYGVNS. RNA was extracted using the RNeasy kit, and 0.5 to 1 microgram was reverse transcribed with random hexamers. The immunoSEQ multiplex PCR assay, covering 54 Vbeta and 13 Jbeta segments, was used to amplify TCR beta CDR3 regions. To correct PCR amplification bias, a synthetic template baseline was used for both primer optimization and computational correction. The original methods were these. Reads were annotated to V, D and J genes per IMGT and analyzed with immunoSEQ Analyzer, keeping only productive sequences. Clonality was calculated as one minus the Shannon entropy normalized by log2 of the number of productive unique sequences. Public and private clones were assessed among the 100 most prevalent clones of each patient and control. Clones were defined as Susac-specific when absent from the healthy and MS cohorts, from about 1,100 published viral clones and from other ImmuneACCESS disease sequences. TCRdb itself trimmed the public reads at Q25 with fastp, ran MiXCR and retained productive beta chains. Identical CDR3 proteins give one entry, which carries the most common genes and DNA. The V and J calls here are based on TCRdb, not the publication. The sample data list about 280,000 distinct CDR3 sequences, and approximately 84% of these were observed just once. The ten top clones hold around 0.11% of the sample.

This TCR was recovered from a human donor with multiple sclerosis. The chain is made from TRBV25-1 and TRBJ2-1, with no confident D gene call. Sequenced: CD8+ T cells from PBMCs. The DNA sequence is as follows: TGTGCCAGCAGTGGTCCGACGGGTGAGCAGTTCTTC. It encodes CASSGPTGEQFF.